A selection of T cell receptor beta chains follows, all from one sample in a study of OX40 agonist ivuxolimab in advanced cancers. Clones were read by immunoSEQ multiplex PCR, and TCRdb kept only the in-frame ones, dropping some. The data show under 200,000 clones, 90% to 95% seen once. This material consisted of CD4+ or CD8+ T cells sorted from blood, taken in a trial of the OX40 agonist ivuxolimab. These receptors came from an adult with an advanced solid tumor such as melanoma, head and neck, liver or kidney cancer. Both conserved end residues are part of each CDR3.

>TRBJ2-7|TRBV2
CASSANRLAGGHEQYF
>TRBJ1-2|TRBV15
CATSRPGTGGWEDGYTF
>TRBJ2-3|TRBV6-5
CASSYSTSTDTQYF
>TRBJ2-4|TRBV5-8
CASSLVLTGDGKNIQYF
>TRBJ1-2|TRBV29-1
CSGEGGAEYGYTF
>TRBJ1-2|TRBV9
CASSATSSGYTF
>TRBJ1-2|TRBV6-5
CASSWGGSPSYGYTF
>TRBJ1-6|TRBV5-6
CASSLFPGQGRSPLHF
>TRBJ2-2|TRBV27
CASSLSYAGELFF
>TRBJ2-3|TRBV23-1
CASRPWTVETDTQYF
>TRBJ1-2|TRBV28
CASSPPDGGGYGYTF
>TRBJ2-3|TRBV5-6
CASSLALTAVTSTDTQYF
>TRBJ2-5|TRBV6-5
CASSSRGRETQYF
>TRBJ1-1|TRBV29-1
CSGLQGSDTEAFF
>TRBJ1-3|TRBV18
CASSPQGWGNTIYF
>TRBJ1-4|TRBV30
CAWRLDRRHREKLFF
>TRBJ2-5|TRBV29-1
CSVDGGGGTQYF
>TRBJ1-2|TRBV11-2
CASSFSQGNYGYTF
>TRBJ2-2|TRBV27
CASSLGQPNTGELFF
>TRBJ1-6|TRBV6-1
CASSDQGALNSPLHF
>TRBJ1-2|TRBV7-8
CASSPRGRPNYGYTF
>TRBJ2-7|TRBV6-1
CASRKVAGEYEQYF
>TRBJ2-3|TRBV7-2
CASSLRQGRINTQYF
>TRBJ1-2|TRBV5-4
CASSLAGVNGDYGYTF
>TRBJ1-1|TRBV18
CASSPDGGTEAFF
>TRBJ2-2|TRBV7-3
CASSPTSATGELFF
>TRBJ1-1|TRBV7-9
CASSFRQGEAFF
>TRBJ2-7|TRBV7-6
CASSLAVRGEQYF
>TRBJ1-4|TRBV6-5
CASRRSGLRDEKLFF
>TRBJ2-2|TRBV7-2
CASSLGPSGSTGELFF
>TRBJ1-6|TRBV19
CASSRQGASPLHF
>TRBJ2-3|TRBV6-4
CASSADTGDTQYF
>TRBJ2-1|TRBV10-1
CASSVETSGGISSYNEQFF
>TRBJ1-1|TRBV27
CASSWDRGTEAFF
>TRBJ2-7|TRBV5-5
CASSRRDGNYEQYF
>TRBJ1-1|TRBV5-1
CASSLQIRGTNTEAFF
>TRBJ1-1|TRBV29-1
CSGVMNTEAFF